This T cell receptor (beta chain) was identified during a study of lymphopenia after photon versus proton radiotherapy. General study findings and limits: After lymphocyte nadir, photon-treated repertoires showed oligoclonal expansion, especially CD8+ Temra. Post-nadir TCR diversity decline inversely tracked overall survival among those who died.

The CDR3 has 13 amino acids. Germline CDR1 and CDR2: SEHNR and FQNEAQ (reference sequence). Between the trimmed V and J ends, which lost 5 bases and 1 base, there was a span of 8 bases. The method was immunoSEQ multiplex PCR; TCRdb's version includes in-frame clones alone and lacks a portion of them. The sample has tens of thousands of clones; about nine tenths are singletons. Turning to this clone: Its antigen is currently unknown.

This receptor was obtained from an elderly man with esophageal cancer. The sample was peripheral blood, taken from a patient treated with proton-based radiotherapy. The genes are TRBV7-9 and TRBJ1-1; D is ambiguous. CDR3 in DNA: TGTGCCAGCAGCGATGGTCGGAACACTGAAGCTTTCTTT. This sequence encodes CASSDGRNTEAFF.